Following are 31 T cell receptor beta chains from one sample sequenced in a study of blood T cell repertoires in COVID-19. Profiled with immunoSEQ multiplex PCR; TCRdb holds only in-frame clones, not every one. The sample lists about 120,000 clones; about 79% were seen once. Sequenced input: peripheral blood. The origin of the receptors is a man in his sixties or seventies with acute or convalescent COVID-19.

The genes are TRBV7-3 and TRBJ2-7; TRBD1 agrees at 7 bases. This CDR3 comprises 14 residues. Germline-derived CDR1 and CDR2 are SGHTA and FQGTGA. V trimming: 2 bases; J trimming: 6 bases; junction bases outside the gene matches: 7. CDR3: CASSLESDRVEQYF. The CDR3 DNA sequence: TGTGCCAGCAGCTTAGAAAGTGACAGGGTCGAGCAGTACTTC. The whole variable domain, remainder taken from reference TRBV7-3 and TRBJ2-7, is GAGVSQTPSNKVTEKGKYVELRCDPISGHTALYWYRQSLGQGPEFLIYFQGTGAADDSGLPNDRFFAVRPEGSVSTLKIQRTERGDSAVYLCASSLESDRVEQYFGPGTRLTVT.

This clone has more than one count but fewer than ten. The chain joins TRBV2 to TRBJ1-2; 7 bases agree with TRBD1. Looked up from germline, CDR1 is SNHLY and CDR2 is FYNNEI. V was clipped by 10 bases and J by 4 bases; unmatched bases: 9. This CDR3 comprises 13 residues. CDR3 loop: CAINRGVGYGYTF. DNA for the CDR3: TGTGCCATAAACAGGGGCGTTGGCTATGGCTACACCTTC.

V and J are TRBV3-1 (or the pseudogene TRBV3-2) and TRBJ1-1, with a possible D match to TRBD1 (6 bases). The CDR3 contains 14 residues. CDR1 is LGHDT and CDR2 is YNNKEL in the germline V gene (reference sequence). V was pared by 4 bases and J by 4 bases, with 13 bases between. CDR3 in DNA: TGTGCCAGCAGCCCTTGGACAGCCCGCACTGAAGCTTTCTTT. Its protein is CASSPWTARTEAFF.

This clone was found once. The J gene is TRBJ2-1, the V gene TRBV4-2; TRBD2 matches at 8 bases. V shed 3 bases, J shed 7 bases, and the junction held 14 bases outside the gene matches. Germline V CDR1 and CDR2: LGHNA, YNFKEQ. CDR3 length equals 17 residues. The CDR3 sequence is CASSHDPRGGVRNEQFF. DNA of the CDR3: TGTGCCAGCAGCCACGACCCCCGGGGGGGCGTTAGGAATGAGCAGTTCTTC.

The chain links TRBV6-6 to TRBJ1-2; D call uncertain. In germline, CDR1 is MNHNY, CDR2 SVGAGI (reference sequence). The V end lost 5 bases, the J end lost 4 bases, and 8 bases lay between the germline ends. The CDR3 has 12 amino acids. In nucleotides, the CDR3 is TGTGCCAGCAGTGCGGAATCCTATGGCTACACCTTC. Translating it yields CASSAESYGYTF.

The rearrangement uses TRBV5-1 and TRBJ2-3, with 9 positions matching TRBD1. V dropped 4 bases and J dropped 4; count of bases not matched to a gene: 4. Germline V lookup: CDR1 SGHRS, CDR2 YFSETQ. CDR3 length equals 14 residues. This CDR3 reads CASSRGQGPDTQYF. The CDR3 DNA is TGCGCCAGCAGCCGGGGACAGGGCCCAGATACGCAGTATTTT.

The chain recombines TRBV5-1 with TRBJ1-3; possible D gene TRBD1, 5 bases. The germline V gene encodes CDR1 SGHRS and CDR2 YFSETQ. This CDR3 is built from 16 residues. Trimming stripped 0 bases from V and 4 bases from J, with 14 bases between. The CDR3 sequence is CASSLVGAFRGNTIYF. The CDR3 DNA reads TGCGCCAGCAGCTTGGTTGGGGCCTTCAGGGGAAACACCATATATTTT. Complete variable domain (other parts from reference TRBV5-1 and TRBJ1-3): KAGVTQTPRYLIKTRGQQVTLSCSPISGHRSVSWYQQTPGQGLQFLFEYFSETQRNKGNFPGRFSGRQFSNSRSEMNVSTLELGDSALYLCASSLVGAFRGNTIYFGEGSWLTVV.

V gene TRBV30 combines with J gene TRBJ1-6; 7 bases match TRBD1. Germline trimming cut 0 bases from V and 9 bases from J; bases unmatched to any gene: 5. The CDR3 totals 14 residues. The germline V gene encodes CDR1 GTSNPN and CDR2 SVGIG (reference sequence). CDR3 loop: CAWSVGRGTSPLHF. The CDR3 nucleotides read TGTGCCTGGAGTGTAGGCAGGGGGACTTCACCCCTCCACTTT.

This chain uses TRBV11-3 with TRBJ2-3; TRBD1 is a possible D gene (6 bases). The V end was cut by 2 bases, the J end by 1 base, with 10 bases between. This CDR3 contains 15 residues. Germline assignment: CDR1 SGHNT and CDR2 YENEEA. In DNA form, the CDR3 reads TGTGCCAGCAGCTTACGGACAGAAGGCACAGATACGCAGTATTTT. Translation: CASSLRTEGTDTQYF.

This chain uses TRBV24-1 with TRBJ2-1; 11 bases line up with TRBD1. In germline, CDR1 is KGHDR, CDR2 SFDVKD. The CDR3 contains 17 residues. The trim removed 3 bases at V and 0 bases at J, leaving 3 bases unmatched. This chain's CDR3 is CATSDQGTGGSYNEQFF. The CDR3, as DNA: TGTGCCACCAGTGATCAGGGGACAGGGGGCTCCTACAATGAGCAGTTCTTC.

The table lists this clone with a count of one. The chain uses TRBV5-1 and TRBJ2-2; 9 bases align to TRBD1. There are 16 residues in the CDR3. Trimming at V came to 4 bases and at J to 4 bases, leaving 8 bases not matched to a gene. Germline V gene data show CDR1 as SGHRS and CDR2 as YFSETQ. The CDR3 DNA follows: TGCGCCAGCAGCCTGGCCGGGACAGGGATCACCGGGGAGCTGTTTTTT. Protein sequence: CASSLAGTGITGELFF.

The sample holds one count of this clone. The chain has TRBV5-1 and TRBJ2-5; 15 bases are a match to TRBD2. The J segment lost 5 bases and the V segment lost 2 bases, leaving 13 bases of the junction unmatched. The CDR3 is 19 amino acids. The V gene's germline CDR1 is SGHRS and CDR2 YFSETQ. Written as DNA, the CDR3 is TGCGCCAGCAGCTTCGGACTAGCGGGGGGGCGTTTTGTCTCGGAGACCCAGTACTTC. Translated, it gives CASSFGLAGGRFVSETQYF.

The CDR3 loop reads CASSSETGLTMGYTF. Written as DNA, the CDR3 is TGTGCCAGCAGCTCAGAGACAGGATTAACTATGGGCTACACCTTC. V is TRBV5-4 and J is TRBJ1-2, with D perhaps matching TRBD1 (6 bases). This CDR3 spans 15 amino acids. Germline V gives CDR1 SGHNT, CDR2 YYREEE (reference sequence). V was cut by 3 bases and J by 8 bases, with 20 bases left in between.

This clone appeared a few times. The chain links TRBV3-1 (or the pseudogene TRBV3-2) to TRBJ1-1, with D possibly matching TRBD1 (6 bases). The germline CDR1 and CDR2 sequences are LGHDT and YNNKEL (reference sequence). Trimming cost V 1 base and J 11 bases, with 14 bases left between them. The length of the CDR3 is 13 residues. The CDR3 protein is CASSQGLAGDAFF. The DNA for the CDR3 is TGTGCCAGCAGCCAAGGCCTGGCAGGGGACGCTTTCTTT.

The chain carries TRBV24-1 and TRBJ2-2, with 9 nucleotides matching TRBD2. The germline V gene has CDR1 KGHDR and CDR2 SFDVKD. J was trimmed by 4 bases and V by 7 bases; bases with no gene match: 3. The CDR3 runs 14 residues. The CDR3 reads CATSPGLATGELFF. In DNA form, the CDR3 reads TGTGCCACCAGCCCGGGACTAGCCACCGGGGAGCTGTTTTTT.

Concerning this clone itself: The junction shows a germline mismatch at one end, possibly a read error. The genes are TRBV7-7 and TRBJ2-5; TRBD1 is a possible D gene (5 bases). The CDR3 has 13 amino acids. The germline CDR1 and CDR2 sequences are SSHAT and FNYEAQ (reference sequence). The CDR3 loop reads CASSLPGKETQYF. CDR3 in DNA: TGTGCTAGCAGCTTACCAGGGAAAGAGACCCAGTACTTC.

This clone was counted a single time. The chain combines TRBV19 with TRBJ1-6; TRBD1 aligns across 8 bases. From germline, CDR1 is LNHDA and CDR2 SQIVND (reference sequence). V lost 4 bases to trimming and J lost 6 bases; unmatched junction nucleotides: 5. This CDR3 contains 15 residues. CDR3 coding DNA: TGTGCCAGTAGTACCGCGACAGGGGTTAATTCACCCCTCCACTTT. Residues: CASSTATGVNSPLHF.

The table lists this clone with a few counts. The chain combines TRBV28 with TRBJ2-7, with TRBD1 as a possible D gene (7 bases). The CDR3 runs 12 residues. The germline gives CDR1 MDHEN, CDR2 SYDVKM. Trimming left V 10 bases short and J 4 bases short, with 14 bases between. This chain's CDR3 is CATGGQSYEQYF. The DNA of the CDR3 is TGTGCCACCGGGGGACAGAGTTACGAGCAGTACTTC.

The chain joins TRBV6-5 to TRBJ2-7; D is uncertain. The length of the CDR3 is 12 residues. Germline assignment: CDR1 MNHEY and CDR2 SVGAGI. V was shortened by 6 bases and J by 4 bases, with 10 bases between the two germline ends. The CDR3 loop is CASSRYGYEQYF. In DNA form, the CDR3 reads TGTGCCAGCAGCCGTTACGGTTACGAGCAGTACTTC.

V usage is TRBV18 and J usage is TRBJ1-1; D unclear. Germline V gene lookup returns CDR1 KGHSH and CDR2 LQKENI. The CDR3 spans 11 residues. Trimming left V 1 base short and J 7 bases short, with 4 bases between. This CDR3 reads CASSPRVEAFF. The CDR3 bases are TGTGCCAGCTCACCACGCGTTGAAGCTTTCTTT.

The chain joins TRBV19 to TRBJ2-1, with 7 bases aligning to TRBD1. J lost 7 bases, V lost 2 bases, and 5 bases had no gene match. The CDR3 length is 14 residues. Germline assignment: CDR1 LNHDA and CDR2 SQIVND (reference sequence). The CDR3 loop reads CASSILAGGNEQFF. In DNA, the CDR3 is TGTGCCAGTAGTATACTAGCAGGGGGAAATGAGCAGTTCTTC.

The V call is TRBV7-8, the J call TRBJ2-7; tentative D call: TRBD1 (5 bases). From germline, CDR1 is SGHVS and CDR2 FQNEAQ. V lost 6 bases and J 0 bases, leaving 9 bases between the germline ends. The CDR3 sequence is 13 residues long. The CDR3 DNA is TGTGCCAGCAGAGGAAGGGGCTCCTACGAGCAGTACTTC. This encodes CASRGRGSYEQYF.

The chain recombines TRBV15 with TRBJ2-3; a weak D match, TRBD1 (5 bases). With 8 bases removed from V and 1 base from J, the gap between germline ends came to 10 bases. The germline gives CDR1 LNHNV, CDR2 YYDKDF (reference sequence). The CDR3 consists of 13 residues. CDR3 DNA sequence: TGTGCCACCGCCGGCAGGGGCACAGATACGCAGTATTTT. Translation: CATAGRGTDTQYF.

This chain uses TRBV5-1 with TRBJ1-2, with D unclear. This CDR3 comprises 12 residues. Germline V CDR1 and CDR2: SGHRS, YFSETQ. Trimming shortened V by 4 bases and J by 4 bases, and 8 bases separated the two germline ends. In DNA, the CDR3 is TGCGCCAGCAGCCCTGACACCTATGGCTACACCTTC. Translation: CASSPDTYGYTF.

This clone has just a few counts. The chain has TRBV5-1 and TRBJ1-2; D not certain. Trimming cost V 6 bases and J 0 bases, with 15 bases left between them. The CDR3 has 15 amino acids. The V gene's germline CDR1 is SGHRS and CDR2 YFSETQ. The CDR3 nucleotides read TGCGCCAGCACCCCCGCTGGAGGAACTAACTATGGCTACACCTTC. This sequence encodes CASTPAGGTNYGYTF.

The chain employs TRBV5-8 and TRBJ1-1; a possible D gene is TRBD1 (5 bases). Germline V gene data show CDR1 as SGHTS and CDR2 as YDEGEE. The CDR3 runs to 14 residues. V was clipped by 5 bases and J by 0 bases, with 11 bases between them. CDR3 sequence reads: CASRMGLLNTEAFF. DNA of the CDR3: TGTGCCAGCAGAATGGGACTCCTGAACACTGAAGCTTTCTTT.

This chain links TRBV7-7 with TRBJ2-1, with 8 bases fitting TRBD2. From germline, CDR1 is SSHAT and CDR2 FNYEAQ (reference sequence). Trimming removed 4 bases from V and 10 bases from J; junction bases left unmatched: 15. CDR3 length equals 16 residues. The DNA of the CDR3 is TGTGCCAGCAGCTCCAACGCGGCCGGGACGGGGGGGGAGCAGTTCTTC. Its protein is CASSSNAAGTGGEQFF.

This clone has only a few counts. The CDR3 sequence: CASSIAGTEAFF. CDR3 in DNA: TGTGCCAGTAGTATAGCGGGCACTGAAGCTTTCTTT. The J gene is TRBJ1-1, the V gene TRBV19; no definite D call. CDR3 length: 12 amino acids. The germline CDR1 and CDR2 sequences are LNHDA and SQIVND (reference sequence). Trimming cost V 1 base and J 4 bases, with 4 bases left between them.

CDR3: CASSLDRVVETQYF. The DNA of the CDR3 is TGTGCCAGCAGCTTAGACAGGGTAGTGGAGACCCAGTACTTC. The rearrangement links TRBV6-5 to TRBJ2-5; 7 nucleotides match TRBD1. With 6 bases clipped from V and 5 bases from J, the junction kept 9 bases outside the gene matches. The CDR3 sequence is 14 residues long. From germline, CDR1 is MNHEY and CDR2 SVGAGI.

This rearrangement joins TRBV9 to TRBJ1-2; TRBD1 might be the D (6 bases). There are 17 residues in the CDR3. Trimming removed 4 bases from V and 2 bases from J, with 21 bases in between. The germline V gene has CDR1 SGDLS and CDR2 YYNGEE. The CDR3 is CASSPAFLTGRNYGYTF. DNA of the CDR3: TGTGCCAGCAGCCCAGCTTTCCTAACAGGGCGCAACTATGGCTACACCTTC.

J is TRBJ1-2 and V is TRBV3-1 (or the pseudogene TRBV3-2); perhaps TRBD1 as D (6 bases). V lost 4 bases and J 7 bases, leaving 22 bases between the germline ends. The CDR3 has 16 residues. CDR1 LGHDT and CDR2 YNNKEL come from the germline V gene (reference sequence). The CDR3 here is CASSPSRFRGRVGYTF. CDR3 coding DNA: TGTGCCAGCAGCCCAAGCAGGTTCAGGGGAAGGGTTGGCTACACCTTC.